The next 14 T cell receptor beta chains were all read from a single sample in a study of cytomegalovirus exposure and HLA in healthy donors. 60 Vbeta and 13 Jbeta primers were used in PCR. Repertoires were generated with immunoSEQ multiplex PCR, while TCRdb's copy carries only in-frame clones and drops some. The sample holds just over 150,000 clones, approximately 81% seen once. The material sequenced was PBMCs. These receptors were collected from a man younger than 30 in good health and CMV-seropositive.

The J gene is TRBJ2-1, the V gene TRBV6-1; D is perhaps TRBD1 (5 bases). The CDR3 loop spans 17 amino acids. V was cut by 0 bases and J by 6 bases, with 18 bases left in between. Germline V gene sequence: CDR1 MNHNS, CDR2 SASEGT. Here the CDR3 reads CASSEAVGHYFSNEQFF. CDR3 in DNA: TGTGCCAGCAGTGAAGCGGTCGGACATTATTTTAGCAATGAGCAGTTCTTC.

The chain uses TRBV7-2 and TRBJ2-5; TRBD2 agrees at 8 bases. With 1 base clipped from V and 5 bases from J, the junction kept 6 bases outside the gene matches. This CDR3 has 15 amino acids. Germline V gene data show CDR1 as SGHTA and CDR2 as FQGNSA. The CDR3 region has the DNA TGTGCCAGCAGCTTAGTTGCGGGGGGATCCGAGACCCAGTACTTC. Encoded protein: CASSLVAGGSETQYF.

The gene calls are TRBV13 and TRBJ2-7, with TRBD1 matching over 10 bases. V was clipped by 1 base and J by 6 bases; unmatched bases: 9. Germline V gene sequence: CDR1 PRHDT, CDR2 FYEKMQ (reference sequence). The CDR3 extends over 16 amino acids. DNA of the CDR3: TGTGCCAGCAGCTTAGTATATGGGACAGGGGCTTTCGAGCAGTACTTC. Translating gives CASSLVYGTGAFEQYF.

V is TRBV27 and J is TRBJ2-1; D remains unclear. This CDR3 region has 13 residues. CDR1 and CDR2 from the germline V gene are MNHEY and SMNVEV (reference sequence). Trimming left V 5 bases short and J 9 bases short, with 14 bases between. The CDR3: CASSLPPPGEQFF. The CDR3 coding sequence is TGTGCCAGCAGTCTTCCCCCCCCGGGTGAGCAGTTCTTC.

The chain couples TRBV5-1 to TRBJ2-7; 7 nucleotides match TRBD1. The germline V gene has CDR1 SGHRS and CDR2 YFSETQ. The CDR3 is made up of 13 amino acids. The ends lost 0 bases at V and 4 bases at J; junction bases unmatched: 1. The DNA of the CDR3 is TGCGCCAGCAGCTTGGGGGACAGATACGAGCAGTACTTC. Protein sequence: CASSLGDRYEQYF.

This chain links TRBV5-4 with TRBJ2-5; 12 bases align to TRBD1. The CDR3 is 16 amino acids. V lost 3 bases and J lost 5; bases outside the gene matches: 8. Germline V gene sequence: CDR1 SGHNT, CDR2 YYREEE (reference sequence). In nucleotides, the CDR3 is TGTGCCAGCAGCTGGAGGGGACAGGGGGCTCGGGAGACCCAGTACTTC. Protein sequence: CASSWRGQGARETQYF.

The chain's CDR3 is CAIRQGISPLHF. The CDR3 DNA follows: TGTGCCATCAGACAGGGGATTTCACCCCTCCACTTT. The rearrangement joins TRBV10-3 to TRBJ1-6; 7 bases align to TRBD1. Germline CDR1 is ENHRY and CDR2 is SYGVKD. The length of the CDR3 is 12 residues. V was clipped by 6 bases and J by 9 bases; unmatched bases: 2.

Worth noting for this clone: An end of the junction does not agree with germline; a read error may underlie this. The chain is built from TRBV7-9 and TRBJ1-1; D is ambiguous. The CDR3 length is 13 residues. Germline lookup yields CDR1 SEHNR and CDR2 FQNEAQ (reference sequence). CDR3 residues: CASSFNPVPEAFF. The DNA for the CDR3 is TGTGCCAGCAGCTTTAACCCGGTCCCTGAGGCTTTCTTT.

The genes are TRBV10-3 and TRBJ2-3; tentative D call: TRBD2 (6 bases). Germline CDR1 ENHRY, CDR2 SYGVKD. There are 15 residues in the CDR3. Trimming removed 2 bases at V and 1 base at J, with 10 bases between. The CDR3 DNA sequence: TGTGCCATCAGTGAGGGACCGGGAGGCACAGATACGCAGTATTTT. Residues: CAISEGPGGTDTQYF.

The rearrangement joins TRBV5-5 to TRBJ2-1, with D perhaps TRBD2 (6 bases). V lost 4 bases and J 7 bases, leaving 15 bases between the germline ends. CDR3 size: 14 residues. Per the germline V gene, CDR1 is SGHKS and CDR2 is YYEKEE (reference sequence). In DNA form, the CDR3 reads TGTGCCAGCAGCAAAAGCGTGGAGGGGAATGAGCAGTTCTTC. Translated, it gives CASSKSVEGNEQFF. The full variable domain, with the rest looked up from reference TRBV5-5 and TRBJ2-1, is DAGVTQSPTHLIKTRGQQVTLRCSPISGHKSVSWYQQVLGQGPQFIFQYYEKEERGRGNFPDRFSARQFPNYSSELNVNALLLGDSALYLCASSKSVEGNEQFFGPGTRLTVL.

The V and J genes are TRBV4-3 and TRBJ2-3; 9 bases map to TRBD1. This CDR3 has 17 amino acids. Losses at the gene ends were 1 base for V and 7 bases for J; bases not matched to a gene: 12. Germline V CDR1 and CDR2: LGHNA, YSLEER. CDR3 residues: CASSQGSGQGKPNTQYF. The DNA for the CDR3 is TGCGCCAGCAGCCAAGGGTCGGGACAGGGAAAACCAAATACGCAGTATTTT.

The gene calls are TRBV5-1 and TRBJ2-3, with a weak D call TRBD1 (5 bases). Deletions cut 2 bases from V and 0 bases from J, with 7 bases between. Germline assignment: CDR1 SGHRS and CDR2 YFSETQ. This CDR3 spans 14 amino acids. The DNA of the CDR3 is TGCGCCAGCAGCTTCGGACAAAGCACAGATACGCAGTATTTT. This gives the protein CASSFGQSTDTQYF.

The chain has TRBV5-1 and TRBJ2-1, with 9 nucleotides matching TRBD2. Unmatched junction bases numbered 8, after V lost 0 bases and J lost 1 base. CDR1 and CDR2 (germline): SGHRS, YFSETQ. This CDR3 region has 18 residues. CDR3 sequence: CASSLALAGAQSYNEQFF. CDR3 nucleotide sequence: TGCGCCAGCAGCTTGGCCTTAGCGGGGGCTCAGTCCTACAATGAGCAGTTCTTC.

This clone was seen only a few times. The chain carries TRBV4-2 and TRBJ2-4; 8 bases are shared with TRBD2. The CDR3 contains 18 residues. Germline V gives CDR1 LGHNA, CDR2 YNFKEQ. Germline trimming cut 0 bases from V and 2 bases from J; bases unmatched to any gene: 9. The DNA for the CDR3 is TGTGCCAGCAGCCAAGATGAGGTGGCGGGGGGATCCAAAAACATTCAGTACTTC. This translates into CASSQDEVAGGSKNIQYF.